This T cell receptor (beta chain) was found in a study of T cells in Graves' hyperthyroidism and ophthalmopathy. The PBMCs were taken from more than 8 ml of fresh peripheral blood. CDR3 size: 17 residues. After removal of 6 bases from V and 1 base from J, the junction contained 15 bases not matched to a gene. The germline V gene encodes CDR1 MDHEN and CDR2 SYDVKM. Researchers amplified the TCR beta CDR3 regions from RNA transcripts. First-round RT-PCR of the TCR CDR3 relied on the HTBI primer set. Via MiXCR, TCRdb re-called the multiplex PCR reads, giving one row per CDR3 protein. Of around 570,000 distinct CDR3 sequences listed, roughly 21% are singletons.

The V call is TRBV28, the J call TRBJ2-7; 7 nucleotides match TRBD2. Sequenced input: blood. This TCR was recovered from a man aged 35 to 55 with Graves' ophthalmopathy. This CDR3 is CASRQLTLATSSYEQYF. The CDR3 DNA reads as TGTGCCAGCAGACAACTGACACTAGCGACTAGTTCCTACGAGCAGTACTTC.